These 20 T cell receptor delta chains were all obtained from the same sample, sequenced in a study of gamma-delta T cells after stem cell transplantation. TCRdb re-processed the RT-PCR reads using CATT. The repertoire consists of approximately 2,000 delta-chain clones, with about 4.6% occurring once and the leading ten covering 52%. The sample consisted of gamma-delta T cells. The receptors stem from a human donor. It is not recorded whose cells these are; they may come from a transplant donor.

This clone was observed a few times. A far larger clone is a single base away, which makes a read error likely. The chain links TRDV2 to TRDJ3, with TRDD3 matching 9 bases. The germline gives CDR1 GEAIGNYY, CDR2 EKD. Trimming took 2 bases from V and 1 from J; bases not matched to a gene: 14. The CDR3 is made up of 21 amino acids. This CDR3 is CACDKLGDTNPESWDTRQMFF. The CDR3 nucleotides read TGTGCCTGTGACAAACTGGGGGACACCAACCCGGAGTCCTGGGACACCCGACAGATGTTTTTC.

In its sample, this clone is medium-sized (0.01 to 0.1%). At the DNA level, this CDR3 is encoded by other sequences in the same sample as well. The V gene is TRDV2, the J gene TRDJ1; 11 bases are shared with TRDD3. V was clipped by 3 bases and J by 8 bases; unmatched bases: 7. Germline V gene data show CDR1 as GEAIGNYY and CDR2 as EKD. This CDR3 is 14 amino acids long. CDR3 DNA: TGTGCCTGTGACGCCCTACTGGGGGATAAGAAACTCATCTTT. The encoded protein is CACDALLGDKKLIF.

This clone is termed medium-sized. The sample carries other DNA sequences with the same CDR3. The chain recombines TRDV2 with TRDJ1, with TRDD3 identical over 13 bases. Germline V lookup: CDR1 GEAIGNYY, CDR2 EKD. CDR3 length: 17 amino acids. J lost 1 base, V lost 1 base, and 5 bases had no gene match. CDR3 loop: CACDTLLGDTRTDKLIF. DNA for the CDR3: TGTGCCTGTGACACTCTACTGGGGGATACGCGCACCGATAAACTCATCTTT.

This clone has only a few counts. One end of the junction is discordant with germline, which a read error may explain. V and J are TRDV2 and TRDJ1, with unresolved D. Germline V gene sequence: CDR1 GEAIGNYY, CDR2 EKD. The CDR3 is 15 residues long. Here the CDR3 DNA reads TGTGCCTGTGACACTCTCGGGGCCACCACCGATAACCTCATCTTT. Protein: CACDTLGATTDNLIF.

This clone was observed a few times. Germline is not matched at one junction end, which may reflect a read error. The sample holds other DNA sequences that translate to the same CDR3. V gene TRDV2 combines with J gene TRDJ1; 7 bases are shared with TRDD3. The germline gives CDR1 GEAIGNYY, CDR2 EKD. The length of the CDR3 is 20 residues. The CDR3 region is CACDTLRTGAKSPYTDKLIF. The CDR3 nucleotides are TGTGCCTGTGACACGTTGCGGACTGGGGCGAAGAGTCCGTACACCGATAAGCTCATCTTT.

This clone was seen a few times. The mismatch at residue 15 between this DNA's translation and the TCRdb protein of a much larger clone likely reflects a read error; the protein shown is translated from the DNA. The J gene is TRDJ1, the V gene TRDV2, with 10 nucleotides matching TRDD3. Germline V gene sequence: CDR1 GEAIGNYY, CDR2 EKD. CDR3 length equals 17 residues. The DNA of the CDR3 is TGTGCCTGTGATGCCCTTCTGGGGGATAAACCCACCGATAAACACATCTTT. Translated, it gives CACDALLGDKPTDKHIF.

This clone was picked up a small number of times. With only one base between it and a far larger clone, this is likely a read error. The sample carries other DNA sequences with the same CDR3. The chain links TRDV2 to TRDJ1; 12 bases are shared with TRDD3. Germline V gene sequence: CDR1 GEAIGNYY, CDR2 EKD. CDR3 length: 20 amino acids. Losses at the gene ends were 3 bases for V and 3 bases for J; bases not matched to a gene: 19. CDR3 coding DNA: TGTGCCTGTGACCTCATCTCTACTCCCATACTGGGGGATACAGCCGATAAACTCATCTTT. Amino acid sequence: CACDLISTPILGDTADKLIF.

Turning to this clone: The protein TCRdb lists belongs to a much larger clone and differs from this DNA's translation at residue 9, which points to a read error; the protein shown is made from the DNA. This chain's CDR3 is CACDTGGMNSWDTRQMFF. The DNA for the CDR3 is TGTGCCTGTGACACCGGAGGGATGAACTCCTGGGACACCCGACAGATGTTTTTC. This chain connects TRDV2 to TRDJ3; D is perhaps TRDD3 (5 bases). The CDR3 sequence is 18 residues long. CDR1 is GEAIGNYY and CDR2 is EKD in the germline V gene. V gave up 0 bases and J gave up 0 bases, with 11 bases separating them.

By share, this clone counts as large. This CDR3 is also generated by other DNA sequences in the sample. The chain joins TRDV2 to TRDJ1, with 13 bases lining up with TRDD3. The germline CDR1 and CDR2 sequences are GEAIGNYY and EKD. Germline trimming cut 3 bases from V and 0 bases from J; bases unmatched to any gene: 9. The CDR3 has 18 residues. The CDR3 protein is CACDALLGDTPYTDKLIF. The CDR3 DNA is TGTGCCTGTGACGCCTTACTGGGGGATACGCCATACACCGATAAACTCATCTTT.

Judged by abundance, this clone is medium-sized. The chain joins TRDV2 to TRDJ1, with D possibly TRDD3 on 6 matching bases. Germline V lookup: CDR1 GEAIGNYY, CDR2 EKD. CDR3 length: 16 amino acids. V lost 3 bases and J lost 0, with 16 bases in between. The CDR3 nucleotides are TGTGCCTGTGACGAGTGGGGGTTCAATAACACCGATAAACTCATCTTT. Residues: CACDEWGFNNTDKLIF.

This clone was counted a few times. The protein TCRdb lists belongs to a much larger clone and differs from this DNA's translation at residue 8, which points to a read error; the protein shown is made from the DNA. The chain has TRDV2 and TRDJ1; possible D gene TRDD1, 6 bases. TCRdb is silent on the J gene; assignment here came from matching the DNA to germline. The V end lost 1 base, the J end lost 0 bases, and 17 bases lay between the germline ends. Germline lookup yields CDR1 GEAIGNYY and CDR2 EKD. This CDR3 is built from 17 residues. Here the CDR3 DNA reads TGTGCCTGTGACACGGCAGGAATAAATAGGTACACCGATAAACTCATCTTT. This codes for CACDTAGINRYTDKLIF.

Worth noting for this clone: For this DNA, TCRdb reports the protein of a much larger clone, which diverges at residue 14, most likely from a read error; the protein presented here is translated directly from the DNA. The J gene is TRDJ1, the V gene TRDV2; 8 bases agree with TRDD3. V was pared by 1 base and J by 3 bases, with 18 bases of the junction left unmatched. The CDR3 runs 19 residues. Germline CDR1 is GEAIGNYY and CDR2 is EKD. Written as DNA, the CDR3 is TGTGCCTGTGACACTCTACAACTACTGGGGGGCTCGTACGCCGATAAACTCATCTTT. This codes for CACDTLQLLGGSYADKLIF.

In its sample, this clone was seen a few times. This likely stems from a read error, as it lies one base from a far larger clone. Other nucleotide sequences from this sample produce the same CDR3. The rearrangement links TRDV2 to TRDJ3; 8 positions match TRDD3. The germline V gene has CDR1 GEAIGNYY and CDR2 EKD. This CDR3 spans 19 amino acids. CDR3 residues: CACDTVGILRDWDTRQMFF. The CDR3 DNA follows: TGCGCCTGTGACACCGTGGGGATACTACGGGACTGGGACACCCGACAGATGTTTTTC.

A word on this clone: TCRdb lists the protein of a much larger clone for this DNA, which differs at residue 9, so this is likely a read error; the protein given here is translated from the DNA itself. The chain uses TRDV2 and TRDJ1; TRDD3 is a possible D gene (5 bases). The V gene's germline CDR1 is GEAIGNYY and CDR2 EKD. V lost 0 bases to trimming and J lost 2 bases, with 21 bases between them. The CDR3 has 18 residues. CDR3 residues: CACDTVAGRYRNTDKLIF. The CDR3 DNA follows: TGTGCCTGTGACACCGTTGCTGGGAGATACAGGAATACCGATAAACTCATCTTT.

The CDR3 DNA sequence: TGTGCCTGTGACAGCCTACTGGGGGATACGCACACCGATAAACTCATCTTT. Translated: CACDSLLGDTHTDKLIF. This chain uses TRDV2 with TRDJ1, with 13 bases identical to TRDD3. The CDR3 length is 17 residues. V gave up 2 bases and J gave up 0 bases; unmatched junction bases: 5. Germline CDR1 reads GEAIGNYY; CDR2 reads EKD.

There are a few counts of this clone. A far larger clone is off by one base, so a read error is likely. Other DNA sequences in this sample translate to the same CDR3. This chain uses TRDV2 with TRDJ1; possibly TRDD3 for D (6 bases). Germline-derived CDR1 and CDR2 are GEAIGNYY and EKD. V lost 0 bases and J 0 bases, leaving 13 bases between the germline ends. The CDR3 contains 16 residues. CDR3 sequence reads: CACDTLGDANTDKLIF. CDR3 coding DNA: TGTGCCTGTGACACCCTCGGGGATGCCAACACCGATAAACTCATCTTT.

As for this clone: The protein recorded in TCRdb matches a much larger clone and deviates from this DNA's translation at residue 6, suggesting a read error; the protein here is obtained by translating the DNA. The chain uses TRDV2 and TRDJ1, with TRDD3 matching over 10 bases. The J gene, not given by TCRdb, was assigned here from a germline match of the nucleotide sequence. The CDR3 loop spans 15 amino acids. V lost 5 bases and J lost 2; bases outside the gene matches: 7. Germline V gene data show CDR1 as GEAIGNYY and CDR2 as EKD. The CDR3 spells CACAARLGDTDKLIF. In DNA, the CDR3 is TGTGCCTGTGCCGCCCGACTGGGGGATACCGATAAACTCATCTTT.

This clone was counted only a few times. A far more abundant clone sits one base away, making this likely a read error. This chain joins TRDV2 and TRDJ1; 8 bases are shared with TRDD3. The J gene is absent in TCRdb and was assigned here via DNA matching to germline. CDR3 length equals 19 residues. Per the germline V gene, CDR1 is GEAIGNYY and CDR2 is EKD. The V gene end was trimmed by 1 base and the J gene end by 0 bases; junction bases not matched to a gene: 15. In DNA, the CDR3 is TGTGCCTGTGACACTCTAAAACTACTGGGGGGCTCGTACACCGATAAACTCATCTTT. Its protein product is CACDTLKLLGGSYTDKLIF.

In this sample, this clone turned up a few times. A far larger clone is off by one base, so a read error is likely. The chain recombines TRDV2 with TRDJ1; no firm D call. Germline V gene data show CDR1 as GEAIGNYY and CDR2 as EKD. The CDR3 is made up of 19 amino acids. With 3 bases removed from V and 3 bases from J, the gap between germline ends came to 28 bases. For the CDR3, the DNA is TGTGCCTGTGACTCGTTTGGTCCCTCGACGGGGTTAGAGGCCGATAAACTCATCTTT. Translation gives CACDSFGPSTGLEADKLIF.

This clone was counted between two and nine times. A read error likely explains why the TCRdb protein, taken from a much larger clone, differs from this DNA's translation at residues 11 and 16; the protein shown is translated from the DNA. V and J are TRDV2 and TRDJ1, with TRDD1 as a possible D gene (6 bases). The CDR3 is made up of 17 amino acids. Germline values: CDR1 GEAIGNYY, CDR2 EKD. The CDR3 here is CACDTAGLNRHTDKLTF. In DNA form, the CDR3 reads TGTGCCTGTGACACGGCAGGACTAAATAGGCACACCGATAAACTCACCTTT.